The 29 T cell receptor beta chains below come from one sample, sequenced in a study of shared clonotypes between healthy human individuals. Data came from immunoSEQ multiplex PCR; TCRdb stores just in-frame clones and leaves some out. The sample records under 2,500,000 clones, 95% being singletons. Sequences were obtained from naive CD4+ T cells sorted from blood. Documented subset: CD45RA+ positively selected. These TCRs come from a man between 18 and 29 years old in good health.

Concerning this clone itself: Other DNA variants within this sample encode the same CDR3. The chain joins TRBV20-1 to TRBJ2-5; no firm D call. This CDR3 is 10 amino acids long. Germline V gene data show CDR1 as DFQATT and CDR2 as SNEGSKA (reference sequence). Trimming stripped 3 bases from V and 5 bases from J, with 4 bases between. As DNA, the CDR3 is TGCAGTGCTAGGCGTGAGACCCAGTACTTC. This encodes CSARRETQYF.

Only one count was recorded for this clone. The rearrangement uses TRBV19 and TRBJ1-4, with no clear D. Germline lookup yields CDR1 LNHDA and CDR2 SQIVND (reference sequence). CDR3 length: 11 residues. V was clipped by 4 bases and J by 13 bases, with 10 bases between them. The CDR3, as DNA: TGTGCCAGTAGTAACCCTCCCGGACTGTTTTTT. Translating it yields CASSNPPGLFF.

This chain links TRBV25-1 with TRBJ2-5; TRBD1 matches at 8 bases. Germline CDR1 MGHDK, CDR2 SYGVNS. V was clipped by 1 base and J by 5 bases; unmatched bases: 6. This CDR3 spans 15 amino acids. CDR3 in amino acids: CASSELQGGQETQYF. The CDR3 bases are TGTGCCAGCAGTGAATTACAGGGGGGCCAGGAGACCCAGTACTTC.

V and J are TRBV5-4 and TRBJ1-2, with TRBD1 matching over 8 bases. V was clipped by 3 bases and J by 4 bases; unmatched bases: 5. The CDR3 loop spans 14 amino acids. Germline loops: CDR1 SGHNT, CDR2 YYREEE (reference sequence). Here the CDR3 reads CASSSEGQVYGYTF. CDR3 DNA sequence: TGTGCCAGCAGCTCCGAGGGACAGGTCTATGGCTACACCTTC. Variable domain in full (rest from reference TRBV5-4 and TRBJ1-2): ETGVTQSPTHLIKTRGQQVTLRCSSQSGHNTVSWYQQALGQGPQFIFQYYREEENGRGNFPPRFSGLQFPNYSSELNVNALELDDSALYLCASSSEGQVYGYTFGSGTRLTVV.

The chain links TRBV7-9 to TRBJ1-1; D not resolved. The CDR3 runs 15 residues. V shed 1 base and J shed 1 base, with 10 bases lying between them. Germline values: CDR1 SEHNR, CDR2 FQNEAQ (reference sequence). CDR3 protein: CASSLDSQPNTEAFF. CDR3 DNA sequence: TGTGCCAGCAGCTTAGATAGCCAACCGAACACTGAAGCTTTCTTT. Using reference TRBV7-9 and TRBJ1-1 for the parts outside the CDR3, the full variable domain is DTGVSQNPRHKITKRGQNVTFRCDPISEHNRLYWYRQTLGQGPEFLTYFQNEAQLEKSRLLSDRFSAERPKGSFSTLEIQRTEQGDSAMYLCASSLDSQPNTEAFFGQGTRLTVV.

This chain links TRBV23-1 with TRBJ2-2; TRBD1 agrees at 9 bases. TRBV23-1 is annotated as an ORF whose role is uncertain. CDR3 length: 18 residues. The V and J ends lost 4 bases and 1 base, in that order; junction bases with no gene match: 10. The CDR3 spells CASSPPTGGRRNTGELFF. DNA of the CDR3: TGCGCCAGCAGTCCACCGACAGGGGGGCGGCGGAACACCGGGGAGCTGTTTTTT.

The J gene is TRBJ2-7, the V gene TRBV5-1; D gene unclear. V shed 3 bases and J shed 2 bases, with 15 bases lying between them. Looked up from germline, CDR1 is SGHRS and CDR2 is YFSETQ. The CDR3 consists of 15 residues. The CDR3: CASSWLSGGAYEQYF. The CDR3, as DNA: TGCGCCAGCAGCTGGTTGAGTGGTGGGGCCTACGAGCAGTACTTC.

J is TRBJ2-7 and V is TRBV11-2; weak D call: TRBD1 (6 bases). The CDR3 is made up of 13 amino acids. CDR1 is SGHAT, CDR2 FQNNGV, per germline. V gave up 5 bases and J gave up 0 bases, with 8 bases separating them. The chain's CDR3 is CASSGGLSYEQYF. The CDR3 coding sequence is TGTGCCAGCAGCGGGGGCCTCTCCTACGAGCAGTACTTC.

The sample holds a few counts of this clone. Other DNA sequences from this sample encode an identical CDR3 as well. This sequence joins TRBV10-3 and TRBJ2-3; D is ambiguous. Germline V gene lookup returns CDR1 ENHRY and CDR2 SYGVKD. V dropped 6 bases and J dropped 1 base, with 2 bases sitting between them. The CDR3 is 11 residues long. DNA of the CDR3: TGTGCCATCAGCCGCACAGATACGCAGTATTTT. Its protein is CAISRTDTQYF.

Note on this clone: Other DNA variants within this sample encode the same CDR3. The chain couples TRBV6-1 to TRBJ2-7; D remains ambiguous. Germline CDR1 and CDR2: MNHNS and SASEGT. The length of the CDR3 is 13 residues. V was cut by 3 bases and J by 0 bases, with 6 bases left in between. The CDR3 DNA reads TGTGCCAGCAGTGAGGGCAGCTCCTACGAGCAGTACTTC. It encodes CASSEGSSYEQYF.

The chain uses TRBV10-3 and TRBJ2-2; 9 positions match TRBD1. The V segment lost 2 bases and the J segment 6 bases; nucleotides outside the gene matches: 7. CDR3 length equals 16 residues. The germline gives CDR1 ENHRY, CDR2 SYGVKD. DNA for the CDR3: TGTGCCATCAGTGAGAGGGACAGGGTCGCGGCCGGGGAGCTGTTTTTT. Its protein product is CAISERDRVAAGELFF.

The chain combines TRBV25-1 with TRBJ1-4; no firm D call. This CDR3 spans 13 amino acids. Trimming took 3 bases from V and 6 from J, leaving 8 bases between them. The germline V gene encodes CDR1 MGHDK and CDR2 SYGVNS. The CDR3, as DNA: TGTGCCAGCAGTGATCCTGGGGATGAAAAACTGTTTTTT. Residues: CASSDPGDEKLFF.

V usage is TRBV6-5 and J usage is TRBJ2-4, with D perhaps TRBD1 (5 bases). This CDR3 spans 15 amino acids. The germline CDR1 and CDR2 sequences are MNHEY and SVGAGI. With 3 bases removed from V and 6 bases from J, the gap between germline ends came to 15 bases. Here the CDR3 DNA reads TGTGCCAGCAGTTATCAATCAGGGCTTGGAAACATTCAGTACTTC. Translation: CASSYQSGLGNIQYF.

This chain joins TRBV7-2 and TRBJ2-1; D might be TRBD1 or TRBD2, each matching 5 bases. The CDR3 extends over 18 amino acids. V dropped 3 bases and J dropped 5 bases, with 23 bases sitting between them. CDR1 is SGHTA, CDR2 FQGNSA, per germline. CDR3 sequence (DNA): TGTGCCAGCAGCTTCATGGTCCGCACGGGACGGACACACAATGAGCAGTTCTTC. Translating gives CASSFMVRTGRTHNEQFF.

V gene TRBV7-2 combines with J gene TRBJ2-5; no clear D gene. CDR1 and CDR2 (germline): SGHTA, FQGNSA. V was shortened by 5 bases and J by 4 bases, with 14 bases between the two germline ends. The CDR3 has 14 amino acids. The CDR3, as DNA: TGTGCCAGCAGCCTTCCGGCCCAGCGAGAGACCCAGTACTTC. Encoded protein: CASSLPAQRETQYF.

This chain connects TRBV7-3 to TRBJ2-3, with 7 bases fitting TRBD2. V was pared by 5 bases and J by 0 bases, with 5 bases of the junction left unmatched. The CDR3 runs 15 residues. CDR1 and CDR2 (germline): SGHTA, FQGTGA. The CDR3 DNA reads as TGTGCCAGCAGCATTAGCGGGTCTAGCACAGATACGCAGTATTTT. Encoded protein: CASSISGSSTDTQYF.

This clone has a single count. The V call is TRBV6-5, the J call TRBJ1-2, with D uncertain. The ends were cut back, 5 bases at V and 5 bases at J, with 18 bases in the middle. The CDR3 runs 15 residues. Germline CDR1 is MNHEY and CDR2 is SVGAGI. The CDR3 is CASSILGRADYGYTF. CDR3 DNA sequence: TGTGCCAGCAGTATACTAGGGAGGGCGGATTATGGCTACACCTTC.

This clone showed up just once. CDR3 loop: CASSIEYRGTVEQYF. In DNA form, the CDR3 reads TGTGCCAGTAGTATAGAGTATCGGGGGACGGTCGAGCAGTACTTC. This chain connects TRBV19 to TRBJ2-7; perhaps TRBD2 as D (6 bases). V was clipped by 0 bases and J by 6 bases, with 15 bases between them. The CDR3 totals 15 residues. Per germline, CDR1 LNHDA and CDR2 SQIVND (reference sequence). The variable domain in full, completed from reference TRBV19 and TRBJ2-7, reads DGGITQSPKYLFRKEGQNVTLSCEQNLNHDAMYWYRQDPGQGLRLIYYSQIVNDFQKGDIAEGYSVSREKKESFPLTVTSAQKNPTAFYLCASSIEYRGTVEQYFGPGTRLTVT.

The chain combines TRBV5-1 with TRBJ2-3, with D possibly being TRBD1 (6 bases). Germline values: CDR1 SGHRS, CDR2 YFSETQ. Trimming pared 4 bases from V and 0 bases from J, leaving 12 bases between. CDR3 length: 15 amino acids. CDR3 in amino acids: CASSPSGDSTDTQYF. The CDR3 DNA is TGCGCCAGCAGCCCGTCAGGGGATAGCACAGATACGCAGTATTTT.

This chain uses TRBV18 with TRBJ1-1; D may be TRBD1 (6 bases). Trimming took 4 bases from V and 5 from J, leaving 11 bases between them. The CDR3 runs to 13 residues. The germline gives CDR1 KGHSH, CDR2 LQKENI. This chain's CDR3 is CASSLKGDTEAFF. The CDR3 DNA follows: TGTGCCAGCTCACTCAAGGGGGATACTGAAGCTTTCTTT.

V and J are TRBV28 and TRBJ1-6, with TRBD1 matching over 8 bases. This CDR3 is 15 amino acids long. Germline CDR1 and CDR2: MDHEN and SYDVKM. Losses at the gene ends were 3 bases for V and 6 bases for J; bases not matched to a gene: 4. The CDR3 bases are TGTGCCAGCAGTTTTAACGGACAGGGTAATTCACCCCTCCACTTT. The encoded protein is CASSFNGQGNSPLHF.

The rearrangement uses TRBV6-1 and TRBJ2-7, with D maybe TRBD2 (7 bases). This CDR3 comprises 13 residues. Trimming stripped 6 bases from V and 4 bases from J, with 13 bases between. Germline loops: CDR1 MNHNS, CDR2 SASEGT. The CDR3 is CASREGGKYEQYF. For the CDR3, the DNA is TGTGCCAGCAGGGAGGGGGGGAAGTACGAGCAGTACTTC.

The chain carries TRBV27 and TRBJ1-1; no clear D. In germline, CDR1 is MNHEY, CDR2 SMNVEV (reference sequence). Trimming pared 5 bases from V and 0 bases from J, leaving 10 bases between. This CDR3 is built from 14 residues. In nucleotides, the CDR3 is TGTGCCAGCAGTAGTAGTCAGCTGAACACTGAAGCTTTCTTT. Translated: CASSSSQLNTEAFF.

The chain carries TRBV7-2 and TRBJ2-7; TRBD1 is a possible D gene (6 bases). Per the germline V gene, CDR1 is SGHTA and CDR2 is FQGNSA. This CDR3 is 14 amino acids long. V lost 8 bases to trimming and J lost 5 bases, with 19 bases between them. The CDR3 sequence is CASLKGHPWDEQYF. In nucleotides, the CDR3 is TGTGCCAGCTTAAAGGGACATCCCTGGGACGAGCAGTACTTC. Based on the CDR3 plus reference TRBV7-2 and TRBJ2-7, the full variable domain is GAGVSQSPSNKVTEKGKDVELRCDPISGHTALYWYRQSLGQGLEFLIYFQGNSAPDKSGLPSDRFSAERTGGSVSTLTIQRTQQEDSAVYLCASLKGHPWDEQYFGPGTRLTVT.

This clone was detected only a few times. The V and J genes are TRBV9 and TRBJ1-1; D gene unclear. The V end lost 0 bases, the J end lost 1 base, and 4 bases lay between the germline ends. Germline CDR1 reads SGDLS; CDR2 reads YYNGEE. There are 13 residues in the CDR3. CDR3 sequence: CASSVVQNTEAFF. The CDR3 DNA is TGTGCCAGCAGCGTAGTCCAGAACACTGAAGCTTTCTTT. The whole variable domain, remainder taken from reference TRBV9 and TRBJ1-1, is DSGVTQTPKHLITATGQRVTLRCSPRSGDLSVYWYQQSLDQGLQFLIQYYNGEERAKGNILERFSAQQFPDLHSELNLSSLELGDSALYFCASSVVQNTEAFFGQGTRLTVV.

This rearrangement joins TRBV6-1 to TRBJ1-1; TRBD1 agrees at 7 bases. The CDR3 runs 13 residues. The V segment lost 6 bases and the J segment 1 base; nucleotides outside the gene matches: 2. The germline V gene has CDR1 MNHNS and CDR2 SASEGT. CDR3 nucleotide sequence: TGTGCCAGCAGGGGACAGCGGAACACTGAAGCTTTCTTT. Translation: CASRGQRNTEAFF.

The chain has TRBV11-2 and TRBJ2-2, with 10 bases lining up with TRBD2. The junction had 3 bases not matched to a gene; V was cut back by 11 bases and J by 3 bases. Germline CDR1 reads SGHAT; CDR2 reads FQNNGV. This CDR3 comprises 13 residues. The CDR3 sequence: CAFTSGDTGELFF. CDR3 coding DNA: TGTGCCTTCACTAGCGGGGACACCGGGGAGCTGTTTTTT.

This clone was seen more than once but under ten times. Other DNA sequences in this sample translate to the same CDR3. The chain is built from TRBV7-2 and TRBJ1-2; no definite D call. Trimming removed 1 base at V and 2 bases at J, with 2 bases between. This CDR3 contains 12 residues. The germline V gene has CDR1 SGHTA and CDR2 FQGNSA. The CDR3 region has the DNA TGTGCCAGCAGCTTAGTAAACTATGGCTACACCTTC. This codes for CASSLVNYGYTF.

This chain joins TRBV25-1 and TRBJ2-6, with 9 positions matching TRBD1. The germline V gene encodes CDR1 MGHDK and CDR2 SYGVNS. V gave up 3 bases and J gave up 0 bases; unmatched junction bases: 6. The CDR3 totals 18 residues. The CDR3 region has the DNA TGTGCCAGCAGTGACGGACAGGGGAAGATCTCTGGGGCCAACGTCCTGACTTTC. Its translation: CASSDGQGKISGANVLTF.